The clone carrying this TCR beta chain was detected only a few times. Its antigen is unidentified. Germline-derived CDR1 and CDR2 are LGHNA and YSLEER. The CDR3 runs 13 residues. Trimming took off 0 bases at V and 7 bases at J, with 10 bases between the two ends. CD4+ T cells from unexposed donors were obtained before the COVID-19 pandemic (2011-2018). CD4+ T cells were isolated from the cells after less than 13 days of culture. As cell numbers allowed, unexposed-donor CD4+ T cells faced SARS-CoV-2 S/N and four cold-coronavirus spikes. The record originates from a study of CD4 T cells in relation to SARS-CoV-2 and coronaviruses. At the level of the study: PBMCs were cultured with antigen for roughly 9 days before TCR beta sequencing. The restricting HLA molecule for shared crossreactive spike epitopes was mapped.

Assay used: immunoSEQ multiplex PCR; TCRdb lists only in-frame clones, some missing. The sample shows some 30,000 clones, roughly 76% of them seen only once. Notes on the study in general: Monoreactive clones expanded significantly more to SARS-CoV-2 than crossreactive clones did.

The sample was CD4+ T cells from PBMCs, cultured in vitro. The chain is built from TRBV4-3 and TRBJ2-7; the D gene could be TRBD1 or TRBD2 (5 bases each). The TCR originated in a human donor in good health. Written as DNA, the CDR3 is TGCGCCAGCAGCCAAGAAGCGTGGGGGGAGCAGTACTTC. Translated: CASSQEAWGEQYF.